This TCR beta chain was obtained from a study of metastatic and nonmetastatic thyroid tumors (dated by TCRdb to 2018 to 2020). Concerning the study at large: Repertoires were compared across peripheral blood and tumor or nodule tissue samples from malignant and benign thyroid patients. General study outcomes and caveats: In both blood and tumor samples, malignant tumors were reported to have significantly higher TCR beta diversity than benign nodules.

As encoded in the germline V gene (reference sequence), CDR1 is DFQATT while CDR2 is SNEGSKA. Including cysteine and phenylalanine, the CDR3 has 16 amino acids. The CDR3 DNA has 48 bases and is translated from base 1. V is pruned by 5 bases and J by 1 base, leaving 8 bases of the junction without a gene match. This clone was recorded a few times. Its antigen has not been determined. Per-nucleotide qualities are absent, and no much larger clonotype sits a single base away. Libraries came from PCR. The instrument given in TCRdb is Illumina HiSeq 4000. High-throughput sequencing was used to profile the CDR3 region of the TCR beta-chain in every patient. In the original analysis: A classifier to discriminate distant-metastatic papillary thyroid cancer patients was built from CDR3 differences across clinicopathological groups. To measure repertoire diversity the researchers used the Shannon index, while the Morisita-Horn index served to gauge how similar the tumor and blood repertoires were. TCRdb itself trimmed the public reads at Q25 with fastp, ran MiXCR and retained productive beta chains. TCRdb's processing, not the study's, gives the V and J calls here. The table for this sample lists more than 9,500 clones; under 30% of them were counted only once. Of the sample, about 22% falls within the top ten clones.

Before undergoing thyroid surgery, none of the patients had been given any kind of treatment. The study retrospectively analysed patient clinical samples collected from the early 2010s to the late 2010s using T-cell receptor beta sequencing. This TCR came from a male donor with papillary thyroid cancer or a benign thyroid nodule (not recorded which). Some clones in this sample may be carry-over from other donors' samples. The sequence joins TRBV20-1 to TRBJ2-2; 9 central nucleotides agree with TRBD2. Sequencing used adjacent normal tissue. Here the CDR3 is given as CSAQIAGGENTGELFF. DNA sequence: TGCAGTGCTCAGATCGCGGGGGGGGAGAACACCGGGGAGCTGTTTTTT.